Below are 27 T cell receptor beta chains sequenced from a single sample in a study of T-cell memory formation after mild COVID-19. TCRdb re-called the 5' RACE reads through MiXCR, storing one row per CDR3 protein. The sample has 270,000 or so distinct CDR3 sequences, 16% seen once. What was sequenced was PBMCs or a T cell subset sorted from them (not recorded which). Every receptor here comes from a man aged 18-30 years who had mild COVID-19 (a few samples of this study predate the infection). Cell type and time point are not known.

In its sample, this clonotype was seen a few times. The junction differs from germline at one of its ends, possibly a read error. The rearrangement links TRBV7-7 to TRBJ2-3, with 9 bases fitting TRBD1. This CDR3 has 13 amino acids. Germline loops: CDR1 SSHAT, CDR2 FNYEAQ (reference sequence). The CDR3 sequence is CASSRQGADTQYF. The CDR3 nucleotides read TGTGCTAGCAGCAGACAGGGGGCAGATACGCAGTATTTT.

This clonotype has only a few counts. This chain joins TRBV4-2 and TRBJ2-5; tentatively, D is TRBD1 or TRBD2 (5 bases each). The CDR3 length is 14 residues. Trimming shortened V by 1 base and J by 5 bases, and 11 bases separated the two germline ends. Germline CDR1 reads LGHNA; CDR2 reads YNFKEQ. The CDR3 region has the DNA TGTGCCAGCAGCCAAGCATCGGGGCCCGAGACCCAGTACTTC. This sequence encodes CASSQASGPETQYF.

The rearrangement joins TRBV5-4 to TRBJ2-1; 8 bases match TRBD2. The V segment lost 1 base and the J segment 4 bases; nucleotides outside the gene matches: 7. The CDR3 loop spans 16 amino acids. Germline CDR1 is SGHNT and CDR2 is YYREEE (reference sequence). CDR3 nucleotides: TGTGCCAGCAGCTTGTTCTTGGGCGGGGGGTACAATGAGCAGTTCTTC. Translated: CASSLFLGGGYNEQFF.

This clonotype was counted between two and nine times. The chain combines TRBV24-1 with TRBJ2-3; D remains ambiguous. CDR3 length: 14 amino acids. V was cut by 3 bases and J by 6 bases, with 12 bases left in between. CDR1 and CDR2 (germline): KGHDR, SFDVKD. CDR3 coding DNA: TGTGCCACCAGTGATCCCGACCTACCGGATACGCAGTATTTT. It codes for CATSDPDLPDTQYF.

This rearrangement joins TRBV12-3 or TRBV12-4 to TRBJ2-5; D is possibly TRBD1 or TRBD2 (5 bases each). Trimming cost V 0 bases and J 2 bases, with 13 bases left between them. The CDR3 is 16 amino acids. The CDR3 protein is CASSLAARGPQETQYF. The CDR3, as DNA: TGTGCCAGCAGTTTAGCGGCTCGGGGCCCTCAAGAGACCCAGTACTTC.

This clonotype occurred a few times. The gene calls are TRBV4-3 and TRBJ2-5; no clear D gene. The germline gives CDR1 LGHNA, CDR2 YSLEER. V was trimmed by 0 bases and J by 10 bases, leaving 18 bases between them. The CDR3 sequence is 15 residues long. CDR3 sequence (DNA): TGCGCCAGCAGCCAAGAACGAACGGCGGCTGGGGACCAGTACTTC. Protein product: CASSQERTAAGDQYF.

This sequence joins TRBV28 and TRBJ2-3; D not certain. CDR1 is MDHEN, CDR2 SYDVKM, per germline. This CDR3 has 14 residues. Trimming took off 3 bases at V and 2 bases at J, with 9 bases between the two ends. CDR3 sequence: CASSFGLDTDTQYF. Here the CDR3 DNA reads TGTGCCAGCAGTTTTGGATTGGACACAGATACGCAGTATTTT.

This clonotype was found many times. The CDR3 loop is CASSLAGGLYNEQFF. The CDR3, as DNA: TGCGCCAGCAGCCTAGCGGGGGGCCTCTACAATGAGCAGTTCTTC. This chain links TRBV5-1 with TRBJ2-1, with TRBD2 matching 11 bases. This CDR3 is built from 15 residues. With 4 bases clipped from V and 3 bases from J, the junction kept 3 bases outside the gene matches. Germline V lookup: CDR1 SGHRS, CDR2 YFSETQ. The variable domain in full, completed from reference TRBV5-1 and TRBJ2-1, reads KAGVTQTPRYLIKTRGQQVTLSCSPISGHRSVSWYQQTPGQGLQFLFEYFSETQRNKGNFPGRFSGRQFSNSRSEMNVSTLELGDSALYLCASSLAGGLYNEQFFGPGTRLTVL.

This sequence joins TRBV7-3 and TRBJ2-5, with 10 nucleotides matching TRBD2. The V and J ends lost 6 bases and 7 bases, in that order; junction bases with no gene match: 11. CDR3 length: 15 amino acids. From germline, CDR1 is SGHTA and CDR2 FQGTGA. CDR3 nucleotide sequence: TGTGCCAGCAGACAGGGAGCGGGGGGGACGGGGACCCAGTACTTC. The encoded protein is CASRQGAGGTGTQYF.

This rearrangement joins TRBV6-5 to TRBJ2-2; possible D gene TRBD2, 5 bases. From germline, CDR1 is MNHEY and CDR2 SVGAGI. Deletions cut 2 bases from V and 4 bases from J, with 8 bases between. CDR3 length: 14 amino acids. The CDR3 spells CASSYAGLTGELFF. CDR3 sequence (DNA): TGTGCCAGCAGTTACGCCGGACTCACCGGGGAGCTGTTTTTT.

This clonotype has more than one count but fewer than ten. The V and J genes are TRBV6-2 or TRBV6-3 and TRBJ2-3, with TRBD2 matching over 10 bases. CDR1 is MNHEY, CDR2 SVGEGT, per germline. Trimming cost V 5 bases and J 6 bases; bases outside gene matches: 14. The CDR3 is 17 amino acids. DNA for the CDR3: TGTGCCAGCAGTCCAAGCGGGGGGGCCTCGCGGGACGATACGCAGTATTTT. It yields the protein CASSPSGGASRDDTQYF.

This clonotype was observed a few times. The V gene is TRBV18, the J gene TRBJ1-1; TRBD1 is a possible D gene (5 bases). V was trimmed by 6 bases and J by 4 bases, leaving 21 bases between them. The germline V gene has CDR1 KGHSH and CDR2 LQKENI. This CDR3 region has 16 residues. The CDR3 loop is CASSSRYEGRGTEAFF. The CDR3 nucleotides read TGTGCCAGCTCGTCCAGGTATGAGGGGCGCGGCACTGAAGCTTTCTTT. Using reference TRBV18 and TRBJ1-1 for the parts outside the CDR3, the full variable domain is NAGVMQNPRHLVRRRGQEARLRCSPMKGHSHVYWYRQLPEEGLKFMVYLQKENIIDESGMPKERFSAEFPKEGPSILRIQQVVRGDSAAYFCASSSRYEGRGTEAFFGQGTRLTVV.

In this sample, this clonotype turned up a few times. This rearrangement joins TRBV5-1 to TRBJ2-3; 12 bases line up with TRBD2. After removal of 4 bases from V and 5 bases from J, the junction contained 14 bases not matched to a gene. There are 18 residues in the CDR3. CDR1 is SGHRS, CDR2 YFSETQ, per germline. This chain's CDR3 is CASSPYWASGGARDTQYF. The DNA of the CDR3 is TGCGCCAGCAGCCCCTATTGGGCTAGCGGGGGGGCCAGAGATACGCAGTATTTT.

This clonotype was found many times. The chain has TRBV2 and TRBJ1-6, with no clear D. Germline lookup yields CDR1 SNHLY and CDR2 FYNNEI. The CDR3 length is 14 residues. Trimming cost V 5 bases and J 7 bases, with 12 bases left between them. The DNA of the CDR3 is TGTGCCAGCAGTCAGGACGGCGGAAATTCACCCCTCCACTTT. Encoded protein: CASSQDGGNSPLHF.

Ten or more counts support this clonotype. This chain uses TRBV12-3 or TRBV12-4 with TRBJ2-3; the D gene is possibly TRBD2 (5 bases). V dropped 6 bases and J dropped 5 bases, with 18 bases sitting between them. The CDR3 consists of 15 residues. CDR3 protein: CASSNSIRGIDTQYF. The CDR3 region has the DNA TGTGCCAGCAGCAATAGTATTCGGGGAATAGATACGCAGTATTTT.

This clonotype was counted only a few times. A much more abundant neighbour one base away suggests this may be a read error. The rearrangement links TRBV7-2 to TRBJ2-5, with D perhaps matching TRBD2 (6 bases). Germline V gene sequence: CDR1 SGHTA, CDR2 FQGNSA. Trimming took 2 bases from V and 1 from J, leaving 8 bases between them. The CDR3 consists of 14 residues. CDR3 sequence reads: CASSLNSGQETQYF. The CDR3 DNA reads as TGTGCCAGCAGCTTAAATAGCGGCCAAGAGACCCAGTACTTC.

This clonotype is a singleton in its sample. V gene TRBV11-1 combines with J gene TRBJ2-7; the match to TRBD1 covers 8 bases. The CDR3 runs to 15 residues. The V gene end was trimmed by 4 bases and the J gene end by 1 base; junction bases not matched to a gene: 6. Germline V gene lookup returns CDR1 SGHAT and CDR2 FQDESV (reference sequence). CDR3 sequence: CASSSTGDPSYEQYV. The CDR3 DNA reads TGTGCCAGCAGCTCGACAGGGGATCCGTCCTACGAGCAGTACGTC.

In its sample, this clonotype was seen a few times. The chain joins TRBV7-9 to TRBJ2-1; possibly TRBD2 for D (6 bases). Trimming took 8 bases from V and 1 from J, leaving 12 bases between them. Germline V gene sequence: CDR1 SEHNR, CDR2 FQNEAQ (reference sequence). CDR3 length: 14 amino acids. The CDR3 region has the DNA TGTGCCAGCGTGGAGGGCGGTTCCTACAATGAGCAGTTCTTC. Protein sequence: CASVEGGSYNEQFF.

The rearrangement links TRBV10-2 to TRBJ1-1, with D uncertain. Germline V lookup: CDR1 WSHSY, CDR2 SAAADI. V was trimmed by 4 bases and J by 1 base, leaving 7 bases between them. The CDR3 consists of 13 residues. The CDR3 region has the DNA TGCGCCAGCAGTGCAACGGAGAACACTGAAGCTTTCTTT. Its translation is CASSATENTEAFF.

The chain recombines TRBV12-3 or TRBV12-4 with TRBJ2-1; D is unclear. The CDR3 has 15 residues. Trimming stripped 6 bases from V and 6 bases from J, with 18 bases between. CDR3 loop: CASRVSNLRSNEQFF. The CDR3, as DNA: TGTGCCAGCAGGGTTTCGAATTTGAGATCCAATGAGCAGTTCTTC.

The sample holds many counts of this clonotype. This chain uses TRBV7-9 with TRBJ2-7, with unresolved D. The CDR3 length is 13 residues. The V and J ends lost 3 bases and 5 bases respectively, with 11 bases between them. CDR1 and CDR2 from the germline V gene are SEHNR and FQNEAQ (reference sequence). The CDR3 DNA sequence: TGTGCCAGCAGCTTTGGCCCTGAGAACGAGCAGTACTTC. It is translated as CASSFGPENEQYF.

The chain joins TRBV7-2 to TRBJ2-2; D is undetermined. Germline CDR1 reads SGHTA; CDR2 reads FQGNSA. The CDR3 is 15 amino acids. Trimming shortened V by 5 bases and J by 1 base, and 11 bases separated the two germline ends. The CDR3 nucleotides are TGTGCCAGCAGCGCCCTCGGGTGGAACACCGGGGAGCTGTTTTTT. Translated: CASSALGWNTGELFF.

A few counts support this clonotype. This chain uses TRBV4-3 with TRBJ2-2, with D perhaps being TRBD1 or TRBD2 (5 bases each). In germline, CDR1 is LGHNA, CDR2 YSLEER. V shed 9 bases and J shed 5 bases, with 16 bases lying between them. There are 14 residues in the CDR3. This CDR3 is CARNRDQLTGELFF. For the CDR3, the DNA is TGCGCCAGGAACCGGGACCAACTGACCGGGGAGCTGTTTTTT.

The table lists this clonotype with a few counts. V and J are TRBV25-1 and TRBJ2-3; D is uncertain. Trimming took 8 bases from V and 6 from J, leaving 18 bases between them. From germline, CDR1 is MGHDK and CDR2 SYGVNS. This CDR3 has 14 amino acids. The CDR3 protein is CASQARVFIDTQYF. For the CDR3, the DNA is TGTGCCAGCCAAGCAAGGGTTTTCATTGATACGCAGTATTTT.

This clonotype was seen only a few times. This sequence joins TRBV12-3 or TRBV12-4 and TRBJ2-1; TRBD2 matches at 10 bases. CDR3 length: 16 amino acids. V shed 6 bases and J 8 bases; nucleotides not matched to a gene: 13. CDR3 protein: CASSPRESGGADEQFF. In DNA, the CDR3 is TGTGCCAGCAGCCCCCGGGAAAGCGGGGGGGCGGATGAGCAGTTCTTC.

This clonotype was found many times. V and J are TRBV5-1 and TRBJ2-2, with D tentatively TRBD2 (5 bases). This CDR3 region has 14 residues. V shed 2 bases and J shed 6 bases, with 11 bases lying between them. The germline V gene encodes CDR1 SGHRS and CDR2 YFSETQ. The CDR3 spells CASSFTGLPGELFF. In DNA form, the CDR3 reads TGCGCCAGCAGCTTTACCGGACTTCCCGGGGAGCTGTTTTTT. The variable domain in full, completed from reference TRBV5-1 and TRBJ2-2, reads KAGVTQTPRYLIKTRGQQVTLSCSPISGHRSVSWYQQTPGQGLQFLFEYFSETQRNKGNFPGRFSGRQFSNSRSEMNVSTLELGDSALYLCASSFTGLPGELFFGEGSRLTVL.

The chain links TRBV11-2 to TRBJ2-5; D uncertain. CDR3 length: 15 residues. V was shortened by 3 bases and J by 1 base, with 12 bases between the two germline ends. Germline V gene sequence: CDR1 SGHAT, CDR2 FQNNGV. The chain's CDR3 is CASSFELRPQETQYF. Written as DNA, the CDR3 is TGTGCCAGCAGCTTTGAGCTGAGACCCCAAGAGACCCAGTACTTC.